This T cell receptor (beta chain) was profiled in a study of cytotoxic CD8 clonotypes in ibrutinib-treated CLL. The overall study: Partial response was seen in approximately 24 patients and complete response in 2; after median 68 months, approximately 15 stayed remitted, about twelve progressed.

Overall study findings and caveats: Treatment saw public clonotypes, which were uncommon, either contract or stay stable. Lymph node repertoires were not studied, and sampling times were unmatched. Exceeding age-matched healthy donors, baseline clonality also tracked the counts of circulating CD8+ T cells.

Using immunoSEQ multiplex PCR, the repertoire was profiled, and TCRdb retains in-frame clones only, with some absent. The table lists roughly 24,000 clones, 78% of them singletons. As concerns this clone: Its cognate antigen is unknown.

Sample: PBMCs, taken before ibrutinib treatment. The clonotype was recovered from a human donor with chronic lymphocytic leukemia.

The DNA for the CDR3 is TGTGCCAGCAGTCCCACTGAGGGGGGGTTCAACACTGAAGCTTTCTTT. Protein product: CASSPTEGGFNTEAFF. The chain employs TRBV27 and TRBJ1-1; D is possibly TRBD1 (6 bases). Germline CDR1 and CDR2: MNHEY and SMNVEV (reference sequence). With 5 bases removed from V and 2 bases from J, the gap between germline ends came to 18 bases. The CDR3 totals 16 residues.